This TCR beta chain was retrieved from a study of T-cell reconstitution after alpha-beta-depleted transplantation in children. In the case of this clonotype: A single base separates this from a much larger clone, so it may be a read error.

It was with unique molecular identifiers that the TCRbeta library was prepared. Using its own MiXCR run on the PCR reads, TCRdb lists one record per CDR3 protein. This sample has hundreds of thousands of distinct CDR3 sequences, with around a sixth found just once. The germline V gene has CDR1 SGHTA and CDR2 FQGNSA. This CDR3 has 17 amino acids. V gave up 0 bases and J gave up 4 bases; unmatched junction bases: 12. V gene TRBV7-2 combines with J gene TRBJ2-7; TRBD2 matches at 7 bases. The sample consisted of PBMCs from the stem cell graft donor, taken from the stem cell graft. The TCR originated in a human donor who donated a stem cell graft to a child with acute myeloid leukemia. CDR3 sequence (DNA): TGTGCCAGCAGCTTAGCGTCGATGGGGGGGGTGATGTACGAGCAGTACTTC. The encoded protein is CASSLASMGGVMYEQYF. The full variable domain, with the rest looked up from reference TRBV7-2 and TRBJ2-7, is GAGVSQSPSNKVTEKGKDVELRCDPISGHTALYWYRQSLGQGLEFLIYFQGNSAPDKSGLPSDRFSAERTGGSVSTLTIQRTQQEDSAVYLCASSLASMGGVMYEQYFGPGTRLTVT.